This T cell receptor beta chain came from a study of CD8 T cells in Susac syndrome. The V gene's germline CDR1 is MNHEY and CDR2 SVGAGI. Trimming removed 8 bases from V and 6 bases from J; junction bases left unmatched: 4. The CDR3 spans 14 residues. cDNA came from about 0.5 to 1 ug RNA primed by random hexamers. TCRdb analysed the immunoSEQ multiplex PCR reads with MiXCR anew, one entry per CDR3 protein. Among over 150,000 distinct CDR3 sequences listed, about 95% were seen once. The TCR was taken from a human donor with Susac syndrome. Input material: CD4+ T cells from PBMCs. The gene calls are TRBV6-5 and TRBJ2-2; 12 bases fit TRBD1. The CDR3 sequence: CASGDRGLSGELFF. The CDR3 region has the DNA TGTGCCAGCGGGGACAGGGGGCTATCCGGGGAGCTGTTTTTT.